The clone carrying this T cell receptor beta chain appeared a single time. This record comes from a study of cytomegalovirus exposure and HLA in healthy donors. V was shortened by 5 bases and J by 5 bases, with 14 bases between the two germline ends. From germline, CDR1 is SGHRS and CDR2 YFSETQ. The CDR3 length is 13 residues. A multiplex PCR was run with 60 Vbeta primers and 13 Jbeta primers. Libraries were prepared by immunoSEQ multiplex PCR; TCRdb keeps only in-frame clonotypes and omits some of them. The table includes tens of thousands of clones, around 76% detected once. This chain links TRBV5-1 with TRBJ2-7; D is possibly TRBD1 (6 bases). Sequencing used PBMCs. The TCR originated in a man between 25 and 39 years old in good health and CMV-seronegative. CDR3 nucleotide sequence: TGCGCCAGCAGGACACAACAGGGAGACGAGCAGTACTTC. This encodes CASRTQQGDEQYF.